Below are 19 T cell receptor beta chains sequenced from a single sample in a study of blood T cell repertoires in COVID-19. Libraries were prepared by immunoSEQ multiplex PCR; TCRdb keeps only in-frame clonotypes and omits some of them. This table has about 440,000 clones, around 88% appearing once. The sequencing input was peripheral blood. The origin of the receptors is a woman between 45 and 60 years old with COVID-19, enrolled during active disease.

This chain uses TRBV19 with TRBJ1-4; D perhaps matches TRBD1 (6 bases). Germline CDR1 and CDR2: LNHDA and SQIVND (reference sequence). V was clipped by 5 bases and J by 3 bases, with 10 bases between them. This CDR3 spans 14 amino acids. DNA of the CDR3: TGTGCCAGTAGTTCTTGGACAGCTAATGAAAAACTGTTTTTT. Protein sequence: CASSSWTANEKLFF.

CDR3 bases: TGCGCCAGCCGCAGAGACAGGGGGGTAAACAATGAGCAGTTCTTC. Its translation: CASRRDRGVNNEQFF. The chain employs TRBV5-1 and TRBJ2-1, with 9 bases aligning to TRBD1. J lost 5 bases, V lost 7 bases, and 10 bases had no gene match. Germline values: CDR1 SGHRS, CDR2 YFSETQ. The CDR3 runs to 15 residues. The full variable domain, with the rest looked up from reference TRBV5-1 and TRBJ2-1, is KAGVTQTPRYLIKTRGQQVTLSCSPISGHRSVSWYQQTPGQGLQFLFEYFSETQRNKGNFPGRFSGRQFSNSRSEMNVSTLELGDSALYLCASRRDRGVNNEQFFGPGTRLTVL.

The chain is built from TRBV3-1 (or the pseudogene TRBV3-2) and TRBJ2-3; the match to TRBD2 covers 9 bases. Losses at the gene ends were 8 bases for V and 4 bases for J; bases not matched to a gene: 10. Germline V CDR1 and CDR2: LGHDT, YNNKEL (reference sequence). This CDR3 has 15 residues. CDR3 nucleotides: TGTGCCAGCGGAGTGGCGGGGGGGCTGTCAGATACGCAGTATTTT. Translated: CASGVAGGLSDTQYF.

V and J are TRBV5-5 and TRBJ1-4; D unresolved. This CDR3 is built from 15 residues. V lost 4 bases to trimming and J lost 4 bases, with 14 bases between them. Germline CDR1 SGHKS, CDR2 YYEKEE (reference sequence). The CDR3 region is CASSPRSVSNEKLFF. CDR3 coding DNA: TGTGCCAGCAGCCCCAGGTCGGTCAGTAATGAAAAACTGTTTTTT.

This CDR3 reads CASSLEQGATTNEKLFF. The CDR3 DNA is TGCGCCAGCAGCTTGGAACAGGGGGCTACGACTAATGAAAAACTGTTTTTT. The V call is TRBV5-1, the J call TRBJ1-4; 9 positions agree with TRBD1. The CDR3 contains 17 residues. The germline CDR1 and CDR2 sequences are SGHRS and YFSETQ. V dropped 0 bases and J dropped 2; count of bases not matched to a gene: 5.

The chain uses TRBV2 and TRBJ1-6, with a tentative D call TRBD1 (5 bases). This CDR3 region has 14 residues. Germline V gene sequence: CDR1 SNHLY, CDR2 FYNNEI. V dropped 6 bases and J dropped 5 bases, with 11 bases sitting between them. As DNA, the CDR3 is TGTGCCAGCAGGACTCCCAGGGATAATTCACCCCTCCACTTT. Protein sequence: CASRTPRDNSPLHF.

The rearrangement links TRBV30 to TRBJ2-4, with a possible D match to TRBD1 (5 bases). The CDR3 spans 15 residues. In germline, CDR1 is GTSNPN, CDR2 SVGIG (reference sequence). Trimming took 5 bases from V and 2 from J, leaving 16 bases between them. The CDR3 reads CAWGVGVYTKNIQYF. CDR3 bases: TGTGCCTGGGGGGTAGGGGTTTATACCAAAAACATTCAGTACTTC. The variable domain in full, with the rest retrieved from reference TRBV30 and TRBJ2-4, is SQTIHQWPATLVQPVGSPLSLECTVEGTSNPNLYWYRQAAGRGLQLLFYSVGIGQISSEVPQNLSASRPQDRQFILSSKKLLLSDSGFYLCAWGVGVYTKNIQYFGAGTRLSVL.

The chain recombines TRBV19 with TRBJ2-6, with 9 bases lining up with TRBD1. The CDR3 loop spans 17 amino acids. The ends lost 4 bases at V and 1 base at J; junction bases unmatched: 5. Per the germline V gene, CDR1 is LNHDA and CDR2 is SQIVND (reference sequence). The CDR3 reads CASSTQTGGSGANVLTF. For the CDR3, the DNA is TGTGCCAGTAGTACCCAGACAGGGGGTTCTGGGGCCAACGTCCTGACTTTC.

This rearrangement joins TRBV28 to TRBJ1-2; D ambiguous. Trimming pared 3 bases from V and 4 bases from J, leaving 6 bases between. The CDR3 runs 12 residues. In germline, CDR1 is MDHEN, CDR2 SYDVKM. The CDR3, as DNA: TGTGCCAGCAGTTTGAGGCCCTATGGCTACACCTTC. Translating it yields CASSLRPYGYTF.

The chain couples TRBV24-1 to TRBJ2-1; 12 bases map to TRBD1. Germline V CDR1 and CDR2: KGHDR, SFDVKD. There are 14 residues in the CDR3. V lost 8 bases, J lost 10 bases, and 8 bases stayed unmatched. CDR3 bases: TGTGCCACCAAGGGGACAGGGGGCCATAGGGAGCAGTTCTTC. Protein product: CATKGTGGHREQFF.

For the CDR3, the DNA is TGCGCCAGCAGCGTAGCCCCCGGAGGGTCTGGAGGCGGGGAGCTGTTTTTT. Translation: CASSVAPGGSGGGELFF. This sequence joins TRBV5-1 and TRBJ2-2; tentatively, D is TRBD2 (6 bases). V lost 4 bases, J lost 7 bases, and 23 bases lay in between. The CDR3 length is 17 residues. In germline, CDR1 is SGHRS, CDR2 YFSETQ.

V usage is TRBV18 and J usage is TRBJ2-1; D perhaps matches TRBD2 (6 bases). Per the germline V gene, CDR1 is KGHSH and CDR2 is LQKENI. This CDR3 is 15 amino acids long. The V and J ends lost 3 bases and 0 bases respectively, with 9 bases between them. This chain's CDR3 is CASSPGLSSYNEQFF. In DNA, the CDR3 is TGTGCCAGCTCACCGGGACTGAGCTCCTACAATGAGCAGTTCTTC. The full variable domain, completed using reference TRBV18 and TRBJ2-1, is NAGVMQNPRHLVRRRGQEARLRCSPMKGHSHVYWYRQLPEEGLKFMVYLQKENIIDESGMPKERFSAEFPKEGPSILRIQQVVRGDSAAYFCASSPGLSSYNEQFFGPGTRLTVL.

The V gene is TRBV10-3, the J gene TRBJ1-4; D is undetermined. Germline CDR1 is ENHRY and CDR2 is SYGVKD. The V and J ends lost 3 bases and 5 bases respectively, with 13 bases between them. The CDR3 sequence is 15 residues long. The CDR3 DNA follows: TGTGCCATCAGTGACCCCGCCCGGAGCAATGAAAAACTGTTTTTT. This encodes CAISDPARSNEKLFF.

The V and J genes are TRBV6-5 and TRBJ1-2; weak D call: TRBD1 (6 bases). Between the trimmed V and J ends, which lost 5 bases and 8 bases, there was a span of 18 bases. CDR3 size: 14 residues. Per germline, CDR1 MNHEY and CDR2 SVGAGI. The CDR3 sequence: CASSPQGPARGYTF. For the CDR3, the DNA is TGTGCCAGCAGTCCCCAGGGGCCAGCCAGAGGCTACACCTTC.

J is TRBJ1-2 and V is TRBV7-9; 10 bases fit TRBD1. This CDR3 contains 19 residues. V was pared by 2 bases and J by 1 base, with 13 bases of the junction left unmatched. CDR1 is SEHNR and CDR2 is FQNEAQ in the germline V gene (reference sequence). The CDR3 DNA reads TGTGCCAGCAGCTTACGCCGAACCTGGGACAGGGGCGTTAACTATGGCTACACCTTC. Amino acid sequence: CASSLRRTWDRGVNYGYTF.

The chain couples TRBV4-1 to TRBJ2-7; perhaps TRBD1 as D (5 bases). This CDR3 is built from 18 residues. CDR1 is MGHRA and CDR2 is YSYEKL in the germline V gene. Trimming took off 0 bases at V and 6 bases at J, with 24 bases between the two ends. DNA of the CDR3: TGCGCCAGCAGCCAAGATTTTGCAGACAGCAGCCAGTGGGGCGAGCAGTACTTC. This codes for CASSQDFADSSQWGEQYF.

This sequence joins TRBV5-1 and TRBJ2-1, with TRBD2 matching over 8 bases. The V and J ends lost 2 bases and 0 bases, in that order; junction bases with no gene match: 4. CDR1 and CDR2 (germline): SGHRS, YFSETQ. This CDR3 spans 16 amino acids. CDR3 protein: CASSFGSGGSYNEQFF. The CDR3 bases are TGCGCCAGCAGCTTTGGGAGCGGGGGCTCCTACAATGAGCAGTTCTTC.

The table lists this clone with a count of one. The chain is built from TRBV6-6 and TRBJ1-1, with 7 bases that match TRBD1. Unmatched junction bases numbered 8, after V lost 5 bases and J lost 5 bases. CDR3 size: 14 residues. Germline V lookup: CDR1 MNHNY, CDR2 SVGAGI (reference sequence). CDR3 region: CASSPGPGGTEAFF. The DNA for the CDR3 is TGTGCCAGCAGTCCAGGACCAGGGGGGACTGAAGCTTTCTTT.

J is TRBJ2-2 and V is TRBV24-1; 12 bases fit TRBD1. The CDR3 has 18 amino acids. CDR1 KGHDR and CDR2 SFDVKD come from the germline V gene. Trimming removed 2 bases from V and 6 bases from J; junction bases left unmatched: 9. The CDR3 DNA reads as TGTGCCACCAGTGATTCCATCCCGGGACAGGGGGCGTCCGGGGAGCTGTTTTTT. Translation gives CATSDSIPGQGASGELFF.